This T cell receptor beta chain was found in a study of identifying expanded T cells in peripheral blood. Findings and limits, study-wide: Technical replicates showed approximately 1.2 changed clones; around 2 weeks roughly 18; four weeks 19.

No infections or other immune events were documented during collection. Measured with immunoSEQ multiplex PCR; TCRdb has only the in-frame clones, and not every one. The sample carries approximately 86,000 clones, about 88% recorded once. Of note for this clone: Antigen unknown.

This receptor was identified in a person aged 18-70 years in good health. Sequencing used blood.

The CDR3 DNA sequence: TGTGCCAGCAGTTACTACGGACAGGCCGCTGAAGCTTTCTTT. Protein sequence: CASSYYGQAAEAFF. This chain connects TRBV27 to TRBJ1-1; the match to TRBD1 covers 7 bases. Per the germline V gene, CDR1 is MNHEY and CDR2 is SMNVEV (reference sequence). With V trimmed by 4 bases and J by 6 bases, 8 bases remained unmatched. This CDR3 has 14 residues.